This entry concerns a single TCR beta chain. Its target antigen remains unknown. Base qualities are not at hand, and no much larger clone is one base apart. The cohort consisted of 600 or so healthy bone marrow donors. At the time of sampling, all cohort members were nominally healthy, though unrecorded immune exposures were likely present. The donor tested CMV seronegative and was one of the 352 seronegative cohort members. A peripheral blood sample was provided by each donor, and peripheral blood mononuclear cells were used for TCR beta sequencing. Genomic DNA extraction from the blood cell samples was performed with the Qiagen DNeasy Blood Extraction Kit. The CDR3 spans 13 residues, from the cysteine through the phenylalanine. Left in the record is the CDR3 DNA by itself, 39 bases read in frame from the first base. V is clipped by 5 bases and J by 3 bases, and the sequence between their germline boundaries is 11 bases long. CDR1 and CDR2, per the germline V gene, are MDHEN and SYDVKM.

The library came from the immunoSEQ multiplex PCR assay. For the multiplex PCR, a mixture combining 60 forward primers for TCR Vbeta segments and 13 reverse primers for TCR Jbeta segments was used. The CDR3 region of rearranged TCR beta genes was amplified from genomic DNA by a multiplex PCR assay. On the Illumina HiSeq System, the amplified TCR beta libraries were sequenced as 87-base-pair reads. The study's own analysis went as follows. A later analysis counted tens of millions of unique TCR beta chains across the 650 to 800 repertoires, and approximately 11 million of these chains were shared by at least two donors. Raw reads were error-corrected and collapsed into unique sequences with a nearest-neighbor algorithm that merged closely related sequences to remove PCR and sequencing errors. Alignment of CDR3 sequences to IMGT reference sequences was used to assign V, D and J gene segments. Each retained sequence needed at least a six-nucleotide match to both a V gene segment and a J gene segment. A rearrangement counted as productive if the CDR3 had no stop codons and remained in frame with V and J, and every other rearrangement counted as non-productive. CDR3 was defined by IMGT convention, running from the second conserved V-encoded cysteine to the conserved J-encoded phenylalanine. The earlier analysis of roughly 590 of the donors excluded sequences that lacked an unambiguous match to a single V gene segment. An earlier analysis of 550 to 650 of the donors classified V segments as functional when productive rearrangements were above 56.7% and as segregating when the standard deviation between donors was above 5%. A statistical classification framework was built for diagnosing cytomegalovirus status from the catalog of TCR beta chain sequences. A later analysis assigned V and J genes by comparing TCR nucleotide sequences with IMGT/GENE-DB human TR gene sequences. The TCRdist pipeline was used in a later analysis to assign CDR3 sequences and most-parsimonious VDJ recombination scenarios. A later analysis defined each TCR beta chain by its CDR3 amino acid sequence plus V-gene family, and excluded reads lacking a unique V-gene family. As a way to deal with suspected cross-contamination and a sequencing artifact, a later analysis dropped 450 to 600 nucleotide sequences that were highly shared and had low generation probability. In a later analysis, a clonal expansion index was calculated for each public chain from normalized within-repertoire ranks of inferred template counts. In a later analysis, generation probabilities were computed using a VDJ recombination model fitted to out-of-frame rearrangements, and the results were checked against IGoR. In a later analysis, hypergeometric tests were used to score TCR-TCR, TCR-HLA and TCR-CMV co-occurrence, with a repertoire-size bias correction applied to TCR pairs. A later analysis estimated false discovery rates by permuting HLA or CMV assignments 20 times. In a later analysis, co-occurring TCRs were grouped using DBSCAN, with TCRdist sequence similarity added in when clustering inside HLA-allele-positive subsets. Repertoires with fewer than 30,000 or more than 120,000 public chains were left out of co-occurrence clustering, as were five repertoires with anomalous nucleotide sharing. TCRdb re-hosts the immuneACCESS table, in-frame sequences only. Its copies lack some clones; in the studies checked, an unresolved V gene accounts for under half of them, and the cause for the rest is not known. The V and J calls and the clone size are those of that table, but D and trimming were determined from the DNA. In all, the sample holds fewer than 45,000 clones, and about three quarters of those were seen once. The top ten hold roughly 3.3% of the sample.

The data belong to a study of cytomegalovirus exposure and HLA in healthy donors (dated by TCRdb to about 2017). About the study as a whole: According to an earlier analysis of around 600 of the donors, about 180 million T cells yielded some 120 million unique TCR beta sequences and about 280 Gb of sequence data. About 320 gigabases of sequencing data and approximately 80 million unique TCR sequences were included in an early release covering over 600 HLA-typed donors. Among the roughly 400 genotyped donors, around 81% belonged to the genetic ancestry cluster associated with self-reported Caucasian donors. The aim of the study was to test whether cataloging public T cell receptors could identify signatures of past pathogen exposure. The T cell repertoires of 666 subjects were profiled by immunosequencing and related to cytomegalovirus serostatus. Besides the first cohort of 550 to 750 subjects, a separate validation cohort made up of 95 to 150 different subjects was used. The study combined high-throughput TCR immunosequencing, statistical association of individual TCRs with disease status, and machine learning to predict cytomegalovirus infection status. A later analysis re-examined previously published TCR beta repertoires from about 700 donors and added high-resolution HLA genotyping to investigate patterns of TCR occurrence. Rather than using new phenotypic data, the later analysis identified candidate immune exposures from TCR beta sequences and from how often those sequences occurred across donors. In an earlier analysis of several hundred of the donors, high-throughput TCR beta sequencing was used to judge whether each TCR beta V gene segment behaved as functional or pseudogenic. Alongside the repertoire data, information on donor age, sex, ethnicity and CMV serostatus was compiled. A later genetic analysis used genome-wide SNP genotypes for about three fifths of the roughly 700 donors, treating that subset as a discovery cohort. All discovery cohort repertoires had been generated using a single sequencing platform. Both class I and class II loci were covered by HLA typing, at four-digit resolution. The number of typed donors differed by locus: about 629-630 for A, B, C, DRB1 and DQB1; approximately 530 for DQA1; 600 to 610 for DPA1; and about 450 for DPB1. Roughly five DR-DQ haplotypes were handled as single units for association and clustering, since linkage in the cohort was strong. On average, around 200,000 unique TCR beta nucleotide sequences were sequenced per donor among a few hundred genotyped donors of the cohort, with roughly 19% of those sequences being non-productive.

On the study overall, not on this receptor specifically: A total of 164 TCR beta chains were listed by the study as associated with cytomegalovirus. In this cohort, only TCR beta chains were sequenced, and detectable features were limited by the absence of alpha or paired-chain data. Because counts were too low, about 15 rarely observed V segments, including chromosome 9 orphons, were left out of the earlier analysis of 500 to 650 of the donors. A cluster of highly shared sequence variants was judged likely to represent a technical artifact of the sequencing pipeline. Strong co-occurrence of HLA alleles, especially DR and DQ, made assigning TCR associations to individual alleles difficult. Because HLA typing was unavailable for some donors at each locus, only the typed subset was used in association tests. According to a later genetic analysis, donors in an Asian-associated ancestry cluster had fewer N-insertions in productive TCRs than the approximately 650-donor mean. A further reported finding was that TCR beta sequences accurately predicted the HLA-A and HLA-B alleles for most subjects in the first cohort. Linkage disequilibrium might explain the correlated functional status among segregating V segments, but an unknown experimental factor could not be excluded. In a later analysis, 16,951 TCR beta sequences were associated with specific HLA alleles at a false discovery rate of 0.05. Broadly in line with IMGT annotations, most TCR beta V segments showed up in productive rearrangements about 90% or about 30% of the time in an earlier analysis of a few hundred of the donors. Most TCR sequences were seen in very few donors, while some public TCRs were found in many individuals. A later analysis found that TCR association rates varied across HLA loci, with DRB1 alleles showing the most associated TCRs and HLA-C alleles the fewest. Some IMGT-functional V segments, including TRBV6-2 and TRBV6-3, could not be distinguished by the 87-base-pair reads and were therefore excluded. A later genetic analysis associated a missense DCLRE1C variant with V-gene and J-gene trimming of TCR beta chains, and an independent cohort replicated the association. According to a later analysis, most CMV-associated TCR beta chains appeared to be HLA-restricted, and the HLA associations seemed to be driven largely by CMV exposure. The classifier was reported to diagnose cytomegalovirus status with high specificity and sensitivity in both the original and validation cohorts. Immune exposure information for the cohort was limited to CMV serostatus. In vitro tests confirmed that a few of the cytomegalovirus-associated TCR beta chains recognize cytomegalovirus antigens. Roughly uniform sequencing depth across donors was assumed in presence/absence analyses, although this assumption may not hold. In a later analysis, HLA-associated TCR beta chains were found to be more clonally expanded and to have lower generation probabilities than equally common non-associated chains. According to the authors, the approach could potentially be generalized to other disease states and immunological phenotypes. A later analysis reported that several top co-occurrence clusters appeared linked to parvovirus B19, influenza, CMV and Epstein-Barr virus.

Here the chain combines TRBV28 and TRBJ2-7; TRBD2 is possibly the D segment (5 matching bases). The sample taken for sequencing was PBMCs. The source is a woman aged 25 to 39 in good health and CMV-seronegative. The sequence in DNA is TGTGCCAGCAGTACCTCCGGGATCTACGAGCAGTACTTC. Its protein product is CASSTSGIYEQYF.